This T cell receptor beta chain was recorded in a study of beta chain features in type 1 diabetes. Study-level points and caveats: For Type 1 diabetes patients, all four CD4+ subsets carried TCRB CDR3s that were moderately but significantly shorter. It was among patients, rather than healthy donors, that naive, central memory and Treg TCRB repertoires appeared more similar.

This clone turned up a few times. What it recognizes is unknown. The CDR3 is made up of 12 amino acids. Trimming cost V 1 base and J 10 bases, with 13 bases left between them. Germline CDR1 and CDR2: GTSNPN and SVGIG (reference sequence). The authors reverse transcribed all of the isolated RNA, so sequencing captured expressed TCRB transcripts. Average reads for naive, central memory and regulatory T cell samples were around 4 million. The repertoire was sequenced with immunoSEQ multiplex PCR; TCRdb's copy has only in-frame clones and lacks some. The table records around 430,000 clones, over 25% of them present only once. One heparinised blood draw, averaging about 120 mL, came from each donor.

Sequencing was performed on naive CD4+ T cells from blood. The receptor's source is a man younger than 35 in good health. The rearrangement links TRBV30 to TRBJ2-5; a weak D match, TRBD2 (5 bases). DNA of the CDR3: TGTGCCTGGAGTGAGGACTCCCCAGGCCAGTACTTC. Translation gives CAWSEDSPGQYF.